Listed below are T cell receptor beta chains from one sample, sequenced in a study of vaccination and CD4 T cells after COVID-19. Using its own MiXCR run on the PCR reads, TCRdb lists one record per CDR3 protein. The table includes roughly 24,000 distinct CDR3 sequences, under 70% detected once. These receptors lack a known antigen. The sample taken for sequencing was CD4+ T cells from blood, cultured in vitro. The receptors stem from a human donor who had recovered from COVID-19. Each CDR3 is given with its conserved first and last residue. Fields, in order: D gene, V gene, J gene, CDR3 length, clone size, CDR3 DNA, CDR3 protein. The D gene is left open where the match is weak. Some rows have no size entry. The others give once, few or many, or a class for an expanded clone.

D gene: NA; V gene: TRBV5-4; J gene: TRBJ1-2; CDR3 length: 14; clone size: NA; CDR3 DNA: TGTGCCAGCAGCTTCGAAGACGCAAACTATGGCTACACCTTC; CDR3 protein: CASSFEDANYGYTF
D gene: NA; V gene: TRBV5-1; J gene: TRBJ2-3; CDR3 length: 16; clone size: few; CDR3 DNA: TGCGCCAGCAGCTTGGTAGGGGGGCCTAGCACAGATACGCAGTATTTT; CDR3 protein: CASSLVGGPSTDTQYF
D gene: TRBD2; V gene: TRBV7-2; J gene: TRBJ2-7; CDR3 length: 15; clone size: NA; CDR3 DNA: TGTGCCAGCAGCTTAGAACCCGGGAGGGCCGGAGAGCAGTACTTC; CDR3 protein: CASSLEPGRAGEQYF
D gene: NA; V gene: TRBV11-2; J gene: TRBJ2-5; CDR3 length: 11; clone size: NA; CDR3 DNA: TGTGCCAGCAGCCCCCGAGAGACCCAGTACTTC; CDR3 protein: CASSPRETQYF
D gene: TRBD1; V gene: TRBV30; J gene: TRBJ1-1; CDR3 length: 17; clone size: NA; CDR3 DNA: TGTGCCTGGAGTCCAAAGGACAGGGCAACAGTTAACACTGAAGCTTTCTTT; CDR3 protein: CAWSPKDRATVNTEAFF
D gene: TRBD2; V gene: TRBV19; J gene: TRBJ2-2; CDR3 length: 15; clone size: few; CDR3 DNA: TGTGCCAGTAGTTTGGCTAGCGGATACACCGGGGAGCTGTTTTTT; CDR3 protein: CASSLASGYTGELFF
D gene: NA; V gene: TRBV12-3/TRBV12-4; J gene: TRBJ1-1; CDR3 length: 14; clone size: NA; CDR3 DNA: TGTGCCAGCAGTGCAGGACGGTTAAACACTGAAGCTTTCTTT; CDR3 protein: CASSAGRLNTEAFF
D gene: TRBD2; V gene: TRBV27; J gene: TRBJ2-1; CDR3 length: 19; clone size: NA; CDR3 DNA: TGTGCCAGCAGTTTACATCTAGCGGGAAGGAGTAGGTCCTACAATGAGCAGTTCTTC; CDR3 protein: CASSLHLAGRSRSYNEQFF
D gene: NA; V gene: TRBV19; J gene: TRBJ2-7; CDR3 length: 15; clone size: NA; CDR3 DNA: TGTGCCAGTAGGGCCCTGGGGGGGACAAGCTACGAGCAGTACTTC; CDR3 protein: CASRALGGTSYEQYF
D gene: NA; V gene: TRBV10-3; J gene: TRBJ2-1; CDR3 length: 15; clone size: NA; CDR3 DNA: TGTGCCATCAGTGAGGGGGCTGTTCCAGTGCATGAGCAGTTCTTC; CDR3 protein: CAISEGAVPVHEQFF
D gene: NA; V gene: TRBV5-5; J gene: TRBJ1-2; CDR3 length: 14; clone size: NA; CDR3 DNA: TGTGCCAGCAGCTTGGAACGGGACACCAATGGCTACACCTTC; CDR3 protein: CASSLERDTNGYTF
D gene: TRBD2; V gene: TRBV7-2; J gene: TRBJ2-4; CDR3 length: 18; clone size: NA; CDR3 DNA: TGTGCCAGCAGCTTAGGGAATTCGGGGGGTGGGGCCAAAAACATTCAGTACTTC; CDR3 protein: CASSLGNSGGGAKNIQYF
D gene: NA; V gene: TRBV4-3; J gene: TRBJ2-7; CDR3 length: 14; clone size: NA; CDR3 DNA: TGCGCCAGCAGCCAAGGCGCCTCAAACTACGAGCAGTACTTC; CDR3 protein: CASSQGASNYEQYF
D gene: NA; V gene: TRBV6-1; J gene: TRBJ2-7; CDR3 length: 13; clone size: NA; CDR3 DNA: TGTGCCAGCACCTCAGACAGTACCTACGAGCAGTACTTC; CDR3 protein: CASTSDSTYEQYF
D gene: NA; V gene: TRBV7-8; J gene: TRBJ2-3; CDR3 length: 13; clone size: once; CDR3 DNA: TGTGCCAGCAGCTTAGACAGCACAGATACGCAGTATTTT; CDR3 protein: CASSLDSTDTQYF
D gene: NA; V gene: TRBV6-2/TRBV6-3; J gene: TRBJ1-1; CDR3 length: 11; clone size: NA; CDR3 DNA: TGTGCCAGCAGGCAGGGCATTGAAGCTTTCTTT; CDR3 protein: CASRQGIEAFF